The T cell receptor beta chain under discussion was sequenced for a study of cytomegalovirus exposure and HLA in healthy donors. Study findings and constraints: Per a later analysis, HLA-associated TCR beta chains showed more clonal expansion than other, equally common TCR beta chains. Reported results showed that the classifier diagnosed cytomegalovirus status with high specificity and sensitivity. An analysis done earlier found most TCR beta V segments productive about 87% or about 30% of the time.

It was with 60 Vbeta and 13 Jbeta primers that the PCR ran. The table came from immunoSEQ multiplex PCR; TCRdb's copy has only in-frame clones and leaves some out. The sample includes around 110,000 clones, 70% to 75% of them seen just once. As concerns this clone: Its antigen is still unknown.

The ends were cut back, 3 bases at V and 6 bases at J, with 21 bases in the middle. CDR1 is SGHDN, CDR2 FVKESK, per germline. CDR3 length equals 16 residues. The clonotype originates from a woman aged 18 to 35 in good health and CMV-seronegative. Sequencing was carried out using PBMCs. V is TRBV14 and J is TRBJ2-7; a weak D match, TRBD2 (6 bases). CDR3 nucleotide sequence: TGTGCCAGCAGCCAGCTTCGGGGCGGGGTAGGCTCCGAGCAGTACTTC. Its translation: CASSQLRGGVGSEQYF. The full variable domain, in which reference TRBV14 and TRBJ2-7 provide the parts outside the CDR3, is EAGVTQFPSHSVIEKGQTVTLRCDPISGHDNLYWYRRVMGKEIKFLLHFVKESKQDESGMPNNRFLAERTGGTYSTLKVQPAELEDSGVYFCASSQLRGGVGSEQYFGPGTRLTVT.